One sample yielded the 32 T cell receptor beta chains listed below, sequenced in a study of T cells in tuberculosis. Using immunoSEQ multiplex PCR, the repertoire was profiled, and TCRdb retains in-frame clones only, with some absent. Of 20,000 to 25,000 clones listed, 97% are singletons. The sequenced material came from PBMCs. Every receptor here comes from a donor aged 5 to 30 with latent tuberculosis or without tuberculosis infection.

The genes are TRBV27 and TRBJ1-1; TRBD1 aligns across 10 bases. The CDR3 extends over 12 amino acids. Germline V gives CDR1 MNHEY, CDR2 SMNVEV (reference sequence). Germline trimming cut 2 bases from V and 12 bases from J; bases unmatched to any gene: 3. DNA of the CDR3: TGTGCCAGCAGTTTAAGACAGGGGGCAACTTTCTTT. Its translation is CASSLRQGATFF.

The chain employs TRBV10-3 and TRBJ1-1, with D possibly matching TRBD1 (6 bases). The V end lost 10 bases, the J end lost 3 bases, and 24 bases lay between the germline ends. This CDR3 spans 16 amino acids. CDR1 ENHRY and CDR2 SYGVKD come from the germline V gene. The CDR3 bases are TGTGCCACCCACGGACAGCAGGGACATTACGACACTGAAGCTTTCTTT. As protein: CATHGQQGHYDTEAFF.

This clone was counted a single time. CDR3 amino acids: CASIKGHTMNTEAFF. CDR3 coding DNA: TGTGCCAGCATAAAGGGGCACACCATGAACACTGAAGCTTTCTTT. The V gene is TRBV2, the J gene TRBJ1-1; D perhaps matches TRBD1 (5 bases). The germline V gene has CDR1 SNHLY and CDR2 FYNNEI. Deletions cut 7 bases from V and 0 bases from J, with 15 bases between. This CDR3 has 15 amino acids.

The chain combines TRBV12-5 with TRBJ1-1, with unresolved D. The CDR3 spans 15 residues. From germline, CDR1 is LGHNT and CDR2 FRNRAP. Trimming took 3 bases from V and 1 from J, leaving 12 bases between them. The CDR3 is CASGFPGSGNTEAFF. DNA of the CDR3: TGTGCTAGTGGTTTCCCGGGTTCGGGGAACACTGAAGCTTTCTTT.

The J gene is TRBJ2-2, the V gene TRBV30, with a possible D match to TRBD2 (7 bases). V lost 7 bases to trimming and J lost 7 bases, with 16 bases between them. Germline V lookup: CDR1 GTSNPN, CDR2 SVGIG (reference sequence). The CDR3 runs 13 residues. The CDR3 sequence: CASGRGYSGELFF. The CDR3 coding sequence is TGTGCCTCGGGGAGGGGGTATAGCGGGGAGCTGTTTTTT.

This sequence joins TRBV25-1 and TRBJ1-1, with D possibly being TRBD1 (6 bases). This CDR3 region has 15 residues. Trimming cost V 3 bases and J 1 base, with 12 bases left between them. Germline CDR1 is MGHDK and CDR2 is SYGVNS. Here the CDR3 reads CASSDYRGQNTEAFF. The CDR3, as DNA: TGTGCCAGCAGTGACTATCGGGGACAGAACACTGAAGCTTTCTTT. Filled out from reference TRBV25-1 and TRBJ1-1, the complete variable domain reads EADIYQTPRYLVIGTGKKITLECSQTMGHDKMYWYQQDPGMELHLIHYSYGVNSTEKGDLSSESTVSRIRTEHFPLTLESARPSHTSQYLCASSDYRGQNTEAFFGQGTRLTVV.

V and J are TRBV18 and TRBJ1-1; D ambiguous. CDR1 and CDR2 from the germline V gene are KGHSH and LQKENI. This CDR3 has 12 residues. V was shortened by 3 bases and J by 5 bases, with 7 bases between the two germline ends. CDR3 in DNA: TGTGCCAGCTCACCTTTTTCGACTGAAGCTTTCTTT. This codes for CASSPFSTEAFF.

The chain recombines TRBV6-1 with TRBJ2-1, with D perhaps matching TRBD1 (6 bases). V lost 4 bases and J 0 bases, leaving 10 bases between the germline ends. The CDR3 consists of 15 residues. Germline V gene lookup returns CDR1 MNHNS and CDR2 SASEGT. CDR3 in DNA: TGTGCCAGCAGTGTGCACAGGGTCTCCTACAATGAGCAGTTCTTC. This sequence encodes CASSVHRVSYNEQFF.

This chain links TRBV19 with TRBJ1-1; a possible D gene is TRBD1 (6 bases). This CDR3 region has 13 residues. Trimming removed 9 bases at V and 0 bases at J, with 11 bases between. CDR1 and CDR2 from the germline V gene are LNHDA and SQIVND (reference sequence). CDR3 bases: TGTGCCAGCAGCGGACAGATGAACACTGAAGCTTTCTTT. Residues: CASSGQMNTEAFF. The whole variable domain, filled in from reference TRBV19 and TRBJ1-1, reads DGGITQSPKYLFRKEGQNVTLSCEQNLNHDAMYWYRQDPGQGLRLIYYSQIVNDFQKGDIAEGYSVSREKKESFPLTVTSAQKNPTAFYLCASSGQMNTEAFFGQGTRLTVV.

This chain joins TRBV29-1 and TRBJ2-1; TRBD2 matches at 7 bases. CDR1 is SQVTM and CDR2 is ANQGSEA in the germline V gene. The CDR3 runs to 12 residues. Unmatched junction bases numbered 4, after V lost 4 bases and J lost 7 bases. In DNA, the CDR3 is TGCAGCGTTGCTAGCGGAAGGAATGAGCAGTTCTTC. Protein: CSVASGRNEQFF.

The chain has TRBV30 and TRBJ1-2; D gene unclear. Trimming shortened V by 4 bases and J by 3 bases, and 15 bases separated the two germline ends. CDR1 and CDR2 from the germline V gene are GTSNPN and SVGIG (reference sequence). The CDR3 totals 14 residues. DNA of the CDR3: TGTGCCTGGAAAAGTTTCTGGGAGGACTATGGCTACACCTTC. It specifies CAWKSFWEDYGYTF.

The chain employs TRBV9 and TRBJ2-3; 11 nucleotides agree with TRBD2. V gave up 5 bases and J gave up 3 bases; unmatched junction bases: 14. CDR3 length equals 18 residues. Germline CDR1 and CDR2: SGDLS and YYNGEE. The CDR3 DNA is TGTGCCAGCAGTGCTGGGACTAGCGGAGAACGAAGGACAGATACGCAGTATTTT. This gives the protein CASSAGTSGERRTDTQYF.

The chain carries TRBV7-2 and TRBJ2-5; D is uncertain. V was cut by 5 bases and J by 1 base, with 8 bases left in between. CDR3 length: 13 residues. In germline, CDR1 is SGHTA, CDR2 FQGNSA. CDR3 protein: CASSLALQETQYF. The CDR3 DNA sequence: TGTGCCAGCAGCCTGGCCCTCCAAGAGACCCAGTACTTC.

The CDR3 reads CASRGGVYGYTF. Here the CDR3 DNA reads TGTGCCAGCAGGGGAGGGGTCTATGGCTACACCTTC. This chain uses TRBV14 with TRBJ1-2; D is perhaps TRBD1 (5 bases). Germline CDR1 and CDR2: SGHDN and FVKESK. This CDR3 has 12 residues. With 6 bases removed from V and 4 bases from J, the gap between germline ends came to 9 bases.

This chain links TRBV11-2 with TRBJ2-7; D possibly corresponds to TRBD1 (6 bases). V was cut by 5 bases and J by 3 bases, with 23 bases left in between. The CDR3 runs to 17 residues. Germline V gene sequence: CDR1 SGHAT, CDR2 FQNNGV. The CDR3 DNA follows: TGTGCCAGCAGCGTAGGTGGACAGTCTCCTTTATACTACGAGCAGTACTTC. Encoded protein: CASSVGGQSPLYYEQYF.

The CDR3 DNA reads as TGTGCCAGCAGCTTGCGCGCCTTGGGGAGCACTGAAGCTTTCTTT. It translates to CASSLRALGSTEAFF. This chain joins TRBV5-4 and TRBJ1-1; D unclear. V was clipped by 1 base and J by 4 bases, with 14 bases between them. The CDR3 length is 15 residues. Germline CDR1 is SGHNT and CDR2 is YYREEE (reference sequence).

The rearrangement joins TRBV5-1 to TRBJ2-3; tentatively, D is TRBD2 (6 bases). The CDR3 totals 16 residues. V was shortened by 7 bases and J by 4 bases, with 22 bases between the two germline ends. CDR1 SGHRS and CDR2 YFSETQ come from the germline V gene. Written as DNA, the CDR3 is TGCGCCAGCTCCGCGCGGGGTCAGTCGGGGGCAGATACGCAGTATTTT. Translating it yields CASSARGQSGADTQYF.

The chain couples TRBV27 to TRBJ2-7; TRBD1 agrees at 8 bases. Germline CDR1 and CDR2: MNHEY and SMNVEV (reference sequence). V was clipped by 3 bases and J by 2 bases; unmatched bases: 3. This CDR3 is built from 14 residues. The CDR3 is CASSFTGGPYEQYF. CDR3 DNA: TGTGCCAGCAGTTTTACAGGGGGTCCCTACGAGCAGTACTTC.

The chain has TRBV11-2 and TRBJ2-7; the D gene is possibly TRBD2 (5 bases). V lost 5 bases, J lost 4 bases, and 18 bases lay in between. CDR3 length: 15 residues. Looked up from germline, CDR1 is SGHAT and CDR2 is FQNNGV. CDR3 sequence reads: CASSRPTRPGYEQYF. The CDR3 bases are TGTGCCAGCAGCCGACCGACTCGCCCGGGATACGAGCAGTACTTC.

This rearrangement joins TRBV29-1 to TRBJ1-2; the D gene is possibly TRBD1 (5 bases). The CDR3 extends over 13 amino acids. Germline values: CDR1 SQVTM, CDR2 ANQGSEA. V lost 7 bases to trimming and J lost 2 bases, with 14 bases between them. The CDR3 reads CSARDGGNYGYTF. In DNA form, the CDR3 reads TGCAGCGCACGGGACGGGGGAAACTATGGCTACACCTTC.

The V gene is TRBV11-2, the J gene TRBJ2-1, with a weak D call TRBD2 (5 bases). The CDR3 covers 13 residues. CDR1 is SGHAT and CDR2 is FQNNGV in the germline V gene. The V gene lost 5 bases and the J gene lost 8 bases, with 13 bases spanning the gap. CDR3 in amino acids: CASSPLASDEQFF. The CDR3 DNA reads TGTGCCAGCAGCCCGCTAGCCTCCGATGAGCAGTTCTTC. Complete variable domain (other parts from reference TRBV11-2 and TRBJ2-1): EAGVAQSPRYKIIEKRQSVAFWCNPISGHATLYWYQQILGQGPKLLIQFQNNGVVDDSQLPKDRFSAERLKGVDSTLKIQPAKLEDSAVYLCASSPLASDEQFFGPGTRLTVL.

The genes are TRBV4-1 and TRBJ1-1; 10 nucleotides line up with TRBD1. The CDR3 totals 16 residues. Unmatched junction bases numbered 6, after V lost 2 bases and J lost 3 bases. The germline CDR1 and CDR2 sequences are MGHRA and YSYEKL. In DNA form, the CDR3 reads TGCGCCAGCAGCCAAAGGGGGACAGGGGAGCACACTGAAGCTTTCTTT. Its translation: CASSQRGTGEHTEAFF.

This chain joins TRBV6-6 and TRBJ1-6; 7 bases are shared with TRBD1. J gave up 13 bases and V 6 bases, and 15 bases lay outside the gene matches. This CDR3 is 15 amino acids long. Germline V gives CDR1 MNHNY, CDR2 SVGAGI (reference sequence). The CDR3 sequence is CASRSMGQFFAPLHF. CDR3 DNA: TGTGCCAGCAGGTCGATGGGACAGTTTTTTGCTCCCCTCCACTTT.

CDR3 protein: CASSIFTPNTGELFF. The CDR3 DNA sequence: TGTGCCAGTAGTATATTCACACCGAACACCGGGGAGCTGTTTTTT. V and J are TRBV19 and TRBJ2-2; unclear D gene. Trimming removed 2 bases from V and 0 bases from J, with 7 bases in between. CDR1 and CDR2 (germline): LNHDA, SQIVND (reference sequence). The CDR3 length is 15 residues. Using reference TRBV19 and TRBJ2-2 for the parts outside the CDR3, the full variable domain is DGGITQSPKYLFRKEGQNVTLSCEQNLNHDAMYWYRQDPGQGLRLIYYSQIVNDFQKGDIAEGYSVSREKKESFPLTVTSAQKNPTAFYLCASSIFTPNTGELFFGEGSRLTVL.

The chain joins TRBV19 to TRBJ1-3; D remains unclear. From germline, CDR1 is LNHDA and CDR2 SQIVND (reference sequence). Trimming pared 0 bases from V and 2 bases from J, leaving 8 bases between. The CDR3 is 15 amino acids. CDR3 in DNA: TGTGCCAGTAGTATAGATTCTACTCCTGGAAACACCATATATTTT. Its protein product is CASSIDSTPGNTIYF.

This chain connects TRBV15 to TRBJ2-3, with 7 bases identical to TRBD1. Losses at the gene ends were 3 bases for V and 6 bases for J; bases not matched to a gene: 6. The CDR3 consists of 14 residues. Germline CDR1 and CDR2: LNHNV and YYDKDF (reference sequence). The CDR3 DNA reads as TGTGCCACCAGCAGCAGACAGGGAAGGGATACGCAGTATTTT. Its translation is CATSSRQGRDTQYF. The full variable domain, rest sourced from reference TRBV15 and TRBJ2-3, is DAMVIQNPRYQVTQFGKPVTLSCSQTLNHNVMYWYQQKSSQAPKLLFHYYDKDFNNEADTPDNFQSRRPNTSFCFLDIRSPGLGDTAMYLCATSSRQGRDTQYFGPGTRLTVL.

The chain employs TRBV14 and TRBJ1-2, with TRBD1 as a possible D gene (6 bases). The CDR3 spans 13 residues. The V end was cut by 1 base, the J end by 8 bases, with 11 bases between. Germline V lookup: CDR1 SGHDN, CDR2 FVKESK. The CDR3 spells CASSQVSTGGYTF. DNA for the CDR3: TGTGCCAGCAGCCAAGTGTCTACAGGGGGCTACACCTTC. The full variable domain, rest sourced from reference TRBV14 and TRBJ1-2, is EAGVTQFPSHSVIEKGQTVTLRCDPISGHDNLYWYRRVMGKEIKFLLHFVKESKQDESGMPNNRFLAERTGGTYSTLKVQPAELEDSGVYFCASSQVSTGGYTFGSGTRLTVV.

The gene calls are TRBV11-3 and TRBJ2-3; 7 bases are shared with TRBD1. Trimming took 1 base from V and 2 from J; bases not matched to a gene: 6. CDR1 and CDR2 (germline): SGHNT, YENEEA. The CDR3 extends over 16 amino acids. The DNA of the CDR3 is TGTGCCAGCAGCTTAGGAGCCGGGACAGTCACAGATACGCAGTATTTT. It translates to CASSLGAGTVTDTQYF. Based on the CDR3 plus reference TRBV11-3 and TRBJ2-3, the full variable domain is EAGVVQSPRYKIIEKKQPVAFWCNPISGHNTLYWYLQNLGQGPELLIRYENEEAVDDSQLPKDRFSAERLKGVDSTLKIQPAELGDSAVYLCASSLGAGTVTDTQYFGPGTRLTVL.

This chain uses TRBV12-5 with TRBJ2-5; D is unresolved. V was cut by 3 bases and J by 5 bases, with 10 bases left in between. Looked up from germline, CDR1 is LGHNT and CDR2 is FRNRAP. The CDR3 spans 13 residues. The CDR3 spells CASGLQTSETQYF. CDR3 DNA sequence: TGTGCTAGTGGTTTACAGACCTCGGAGACCCAGTACTTC.

The chain links TRBV18 to TRBJ1-5; no clear D gene. This CDR3 spans 14 amino acids. V was pared by 6 bases and J by 0 bases, with 9 bases between. Germline-derived CDR1 and CDR2 are KGHSH and LQKENI. The CDR3 is CASSLDTSNQPQHF. For the CDR3, the DNA is TGTGCCAGCTCTCTCGACACTAGCAATCAGCCCCAGCATTTT.

The chain joins TRBV10-2 to TRBJ2-1, with D unclear. Trimming removed 6 bases from V and 6 bases from J, with 18 bases in between. Germline V gene lookup returns CDR1 WSHSY and CDR2 SAAADI. This CDR3 has 15 amino acids. CDR3 protein: CASSNPDNSGNEQFF. CDR3 nucleotides: TGCGCCAGCAGCAACCCCGACAACTCTGGCAATGAGCAGTTCTTC.

This clone was observed once. The chain employs TRBV25-1 and TRBJ1-5; 9 bases match TRBD1. Unmatched junction bases numbered 4, after V lost 6 bases and J lost 7 bases. Germline V CDR1 and CDR2: MGHDK, SYGVNS. The CDR3 is 13 amino acids. The CDR3 bases are TGTGCCAGCAGAGGGGGACAGGGACAGCCCCAGCATTTT. As protein: CASRGGQGQPQHF.